This record concerns one T cell receptor (beta chain) sequence. These data come from a study of response to subunit inactivated influenza vaccine. V lost 0 bases and J 3 bases, leaving 13 bases between the germline ends. Germline CDR1 reads SGHRS; CDR2 reads YFSETQ. This CDR3 has 17 residues. MiXCR, applied by TCRdb to the RT-PCR reads, yields one record per CDR3 protein. Among 500,000 to 550,000 distinct CDR3 sequences listed, under 25% were seen once. This same sample was also part of a study on T cells expressing NK-cell markers. That paper notes: As the method of synthesis, 5'RACE template switching with UMIs yielded TCR beta cDNA. Seven sequenced donors out of eight were HCMV-seropositive, one seronegative. The authors restricted sorting to alpha-beta TCR T cells with an anti-gamma-delta TCR antibody in several experiments. About 1.0-7.0% of CD8+ T cells in about 6 donors belonged to dominant NKG2C+ clonotypes.

This TCR was sampled from a man aged 50 to 60 who received an inactivated influenza vaccine. V is TRBV5-1 and J is TRBJ1-6; D is unresolved. The sequencing here drew on CD4+ T cells sorted from PBMCs, taken 11 to 12 days after vaccination. The CDR3 nucleotides are TGCGCCAGCAGCTTGGCAGGACCCAATAACTATAATTCACCCCTCCACTTT. Its protein is CASSLAGPNNYNSPLHF.